The 8 T cell receptor beta chains below were found in one sample sequenced in a study of blood T cell repertoires in COVID-19. Using immunoSEQ multiplex PCR, the repertoire was profiled, and TCRdb retains in-frame clones only, with some absent. In the table there are 150,000 or so clones, more than 75% of which are singletons. The specimen was peripheral blood. Receptors were obtained from a man aged 80 or over with acute or convalescent COVID-19.

The chain carries TRBV6-5 and TRBJ2-2; D is unresolved. This CDR3 is 12 amino acids long. Germline CDR1 and CDR2: MNHEY and SVGAGI. The V gene lost 6 bases and the J gene lost 2 bases, with 4 bases spanning the gap. CDR3 sequence (DNA): TGTGCCAGCAGGCGTAACACCGGGGAGCTGTTTTTT. This encodes CASRRNTGELFF.

This chain uses TRBV28 with TRBJ1-6; D is possibly TRBD1 (6 bases). The V gene's germline CDR1 is MDHEN and CDR2 SYDVKM. The V end lost 1 base, the J end lost 4 bases, and 11 bases lay between the germline ends. The CDR3 runs 16 residues. In nucleotides, the CDR3 is TGTGCCAGCAGTTTATCAACAGGGCTTTATAATTCACCCCTCCACTTT. It encodes CASSLSTGLYNSPLHF. Supplemented by reference TRBV28 and TRBJ1-6, the full variable domain reads DVKVTQSSRYLVKRTGEKVFLECVQDMDHENMFWYRQDPGLGLRLIYFSYDVKMKEKGDIPEGYSVSREKKERFSLILESASTNQTSMYLCASSLSTGLYNSPLHFGNGTRLTVT.

CDR3 nucleotides: TGTGCCAGCTCACAAAGAACAGGGGGAGACCAGCCCCAGCATTTT. Encoded protein: CASSQRTGGDQPQHF. This chain connects TRBV18 to TRBJ1-5, with 8 bases matching TRBD1. Unmatched junction bases numbered 9, after V lost 4 bases and J lost 7 bases. CDR3 length: 15 residues. Germline V CDR1 and CDR2: KGHSH, LQKENI. The complete variable domain, with remaining parts taken from reference TRBV18 and TRBJ1-5, reads NAGVMQNPRHLVRRRGQEARLRCSPMKGHSHVYWYRQLPEEGLKFMVYLQKENIIDESGMPKERFSAEFPKEGPSILRIQQVVRGDSAAYFCASSQRTGGDQPQHFGDGTRLSIL.

This sequence joins TRBV7-8 and TRBJ1-3, with D possibly matching TRBD1 (5 bases). Germline CDR1 SGHVS, CDR2 FQNEAQ. The CDR3 is 15 amino acids. V gave up 1 base and J gave up 1 base, with 8 bases separating them. The CDR3 spells CASSLVGGSGNTIYF. Written as DNA, the CDR3 is TGTGCCAGCAGCTTAGTGGGGGGGTCTGGAAACACCATATATTTT.

The rearrangement links TRBV27 to TRBJ1-1; tentative D call: TRBD1 (5 bases). CDR3 length equals 13 residues. V was shortened by 4 bases and J by 4 bases, with 10 bases between the two germline ends. Germline assignment: CDR1 MNHEY and CDR2 SMNVEV (reference sequence). The CDR3 region is CASSSVRGTEAFF. CDR3 DNA sequence: TGTGCCAGCAGTTCGGTTAGGGGCACTGAAGCTTTCTTT.

V is TRBV5-6 and J is TRBJ2-3, with a tentative D call TRBD2 (5 bases). The CDR3 contains 16 residues. The germline V gene encodes CDR1 SGHDT and CDR2 YYEEEE. The V end was cut by 4 bases, the J end by 2 bases, with 17 bases between. In nucleotides, the CDR3 is TGTGCCAGCAGCGAACCCGCCGGGATTTACACAGATACGCAGTATTTT. Amino acids: CASSEPAGIYTDTQYF.

This sequence joins TRBV5-1 and TRBJ1-3, with D perhaps TRBD1 (5 bases). The CDR3 loop spans 15 amino acids. CDR1 is SGHRS, CDR2 YFSETQ, per germline. V gave up 0 bases and J gave up 3 bases, with 10 bases separating them. CDR3 nucleotide sequence: TGCGCCAGCAGCTTGGGTGGGACTGGTGGAAACACCATATATTTT. It encodes CASSLGGTGGNTIYF.

The rearrangement uses TRBV7-6 and TRBJ2-7; 10 nucleotides agree with TRBD1. V lost 5 bases to trimming and J lost 2 bases; unmatched junction nucleotides: 12. Germline loops: CDR1 SGHVS, CDR2 FNYEAQ. The CDR3 extends over 17 amino acids. The CDR3 DNA follows: TGTGCCAGCAGCACCACCCCGGGACAGGGGACCCCCTACGAGCAGTACTTC. Amino acids: CASSTTPGQGTPYEQYF.